The 12 T cell receptor beta chains reported below all come from one sample, sequenced in a study of CXCR3-negative and CXCR3-positive naive CD8 T cells. Overall study results and limits: Against CXCR3-negative naive cells, CXCR3-positive naive cells showed more hydrophobic TRB CDR3s.

The authors made the TRB cDNA libraries by 5' RACE using UMI labels. TCRdb reprocessed the 5' RACE reads and reports one entry per CDR3 protein, with no DNA. The sample table includes about 130,000 distinct CDR3 sequences. For these TCRs, the target antigens are not known. The specimen sequenced was naive CXCR3+ CD8+ T cells from blood. As to subset: CD45RO-CCR7+CD27+CD95- naive CD8+ T cells expressing CXCR3 (TNR3+). The receptors were gathered from a human donor in good health. Some clones in this sample may be carry-over from other donors' samples.

The gene calls are TRBV12-3 or TRBV12-4 and TRBJ1-1. The CDR3 runs 15 residues. The CDR3 here is CASSSSTGLGAEAFF.

The chain links TRBV28 to TRBJ2-5; TCRdb calls TRBD2, which cannot be checked without DNA. Germline-derived CDR1 and CDR2 are MDHEN and SYDVKM. CDR3 length: 15 residues. CDR3: CASSFGSGPQETQYF.

This chain uses TRBV12-3 or TRBV12-4 with TRBJ2-7; the TRBD1 assignment by TCRdb is unverifiable without DNA. This CDR3 is built from 14 residues. The CDR3 is CASSFAPFTYEQYF.

The chain has TRBV7-6 and TRBJ2-7; lacking DNA, the TRBD2 call made by TCRdb goes unchecked. There are 13 residues in the CDR3. Germline V gives CDR1 SGHVS, CDR2 FNYEAQ. CDR3 in amino acids: CASSEGGTNEQYF.

V gene TRBV15 combines with J gene TRBJ2-7; TCRdb's assignment of TRBD2 cannot be checked, as there is no DNA. Germline loops: CDR1 LNHNV, CDR2 YYDKDF (reference sequence). This CDR3 comprises 12 residues. This CDR3 is CATKAGLGPQYF.

The chain uses TRBV5-1 and TRBJ2-3; lacking DNA, the TRBD1 call made by TCRdb goes unchecked. Germline CDR1 SGHRS, CDR2 YFSETQ. This CDR3 is 15 amino acids long. The CDR3 protein is CASSPTGDRSDTQYF. Full variable domain (rest looked up from reference TRBV5-1 and TRBJ2-3): KAGVTQTPRYLIKTRGQQVTLSCSPISGHRSVSWYQQTPGQGLQFLFEYFSETQRNKGNFPGRFSGRQFSNSRSEMNVSTLELGDSALYLCASSPTGDRSDTQYFGPGTRLTVL.

The chain's CDR3 is CSAVDGWSSYEQYF. The chain recombines TRBV29-1 with TRBJ2-7. CDR1 and CDR2 from the germline V gene are SQVTM and ANQGSEA. The CDR3 extends over 14 amino acids.

V gene TRBV5-5 combines with J gene TRBJ2-3; the D call from TCRdb, TRBD2, cannot be confirmed without DNA. The CDR3 sequence is 16 residues long. CDR1 SGHKS and CDR2 YYEKEE come from the germline V gene (reference sequence). The CDR3 sequence: CASSFFVAGAPDTQYF. Full variable domain (rest looked up from reference TRBV5-5 and TRBJ2-3): DAGVTQSPTHLIKTRGQQVTLRCSPISGHKSVSWYQQVLGQGPQFIFQYYEKEERGRGNFPDRFSARQFPNYSSELNVNALLLGDSALYLCASSFFVAGAPDTQYFGPGTRLTVL.

The genes are TRBV28 and TRBJ2-7; the D call of TRBD1 rests on TCRdb alone, since no DNA is present to check it. The germline V gene has CDR1 MDHEN and CDR2 SYDVKM. This CDR3 is built from 14 residues. CDR3 protein: CASSPFTVDYEQYF.

The chain joins TRBV9 to TRBJ2-3. Germline V gene lookup returns CDR1 SGDLS and CDR2 YYNGEE. This CDR3 has 13 residues. CDR3 protein: CASTGGSSDTQYF.

The gene calls are TRBV4-1 and TRBJ2-7; TCRdb's D call, TRBD1, is unchecked because there is no DNA. The CDR3 is made up of 17 amino acids. The germline gives CDR1 MGHRA, CDR2 YSYEKL. This CDR3 reads CASSQDVTGTGTYEQYF.

The rearrangement joins TRBV19 to TRBJ1-1. CDR3 length: 12 residues. From germline, CDR1 is LNHDA and CDR2 SQIVND (reference sequence). This chain's CDR3 is CATTLGITEAFF.